This T cell receptor (beta chain) comes out of a study of blood T cell repertoires in COVID-19 (dated by TCRdb to the early 2020s). Turning to the overall study: Collaborator samples came from the United States, Italy and Spain and covered acute and convalescent phases of COVID-19. Subjects who had been exposed to COVID-19, were actively infected with it, or had recovered from it provided the deeply sampled blood TCRbeta repertoires that made up the dataset. The samples were drawn from two sources: the first 160 participants of the ongoing ImmuneRACE study, and 1,254 subjects contributed by 6 global collaborators. The repertoires were released in a freely available public database meant as a resource for research on the immune response to SARS-CoV-2. Where available, HLA class I and class II types were taken from metadata supplied by the sample provider and were not determined by assay-based typing. The prospective study material was composed of cDNA or gDNA derived from T cells, B-cell-depleted T cells, or PBMCs. Sample metadata almost always included a de-identified subject ID, COVID-19 status, age in years and sex. What the work shows at the level of the full study, not this receptor alone: Clinical and demographic metadata were provided uncurated, with the amount varying by source and participant.

A word on this clone: This receptor's antigen is unknown. Per-base quality was not reported, and no clone a single base away is much larger than it.

CDR1 LNHDA and CDR2 SQIVND were looked up in the germline V gene (reference sequence). The CDR3 has 16 amino acids, counting the end cysteine and phenylalanine. The sequence is cut down to CDR3 DNA, 48 bases in frame from base 1. Deletion took 0 bases off V and 14 bases off J, with a span of 23 bases between the germline ends. TCRbeta CDR3 regions were amplified from genomic DNA by means of the immunoSEQ Assay, a bias-controlled multiplex PCR. The study's own analysis went as follows. Nucleated cell counts per sample were estimated from amplification of reference gene primers within the assay. To quantify the absolute abundance of each unique TCRbeta CDR3 rearrangement, sequence reads were collapsed and filtered. For each sample, productive Simpson clonality was calculated as the square root of Simpson's diversity index across productive rearrangements. The immuneACCESS repertoire file appears here via TCRdb, limited to in-frame rearrangements. These files lack a portion of the clones; in checked studies, under half of the deficit traces to unresolved V genes, and the cause of the others is not known. V and J calls and clone size come straight from that table; D and trimming were deduced from the DNA. The sample table holds about 29,000 clones, of which roughly nine tenths were seen once. The top ten constitute roughly 22% of the sample.

Each collaborating institution followed its own protocols to collect whole blood in K2EDTA tubes. For TCRbeta analysis, collaborators shipped samples in one of three forms: frozen whole blood, isolated PBMCs, or DNA extracted from either of those sample types. Sequenced sample: peripheral blood. The clonotype comes from a human donor with active COVID-19. The donor label of this sample is uncertain. Recombination joined TRBV19 with TRBJ2-1; a weak D assignment points to TRBD2 (5 bases agree). The CDR3 is CASSIDLRASTPPEFF. The nucleotides read TGTGCCAGTAGTATAGATCTGCGGGCCTCAACTCCCCCCGAGTTCTTC. Supplemented by the reference TRBV19 and TRBJ2-1 proteins around the CDR3, the complete variable domain is DGGITQSPKYLFRKEGQNVTLSCEQNLNHDAMYWYRQDPGQGLRLIYYSQIVNDFQKGDIAEGYSVSREKKESFPLTVTSAQKNPTAFYLCASSIDLRASTPPEFFGPGTRLTVL.